This TCR beta chain was sequenced during a study of blood T cell dynamics during melanoma immunotherapy. For the study at large: Metastatic melanoma patients received first-line pembrolizumab or nivolumab plus ipilimumab.

Documented time point: week 3, after first cycle of checkpoint inhibitor. Sampling occurred pretreatment (T0) and at week 3 (W3), after cycle one of checkpoint blockade. Response was assessed by RECIST 1.1 at 12 weeks, except a couple of rapid progressors. This CDR3 comprises 14 residues. V was trimmed by 7 bases and J by 6 bases, leaving 19 bases between them. Germline V lookup: CDR1 WSHSY, CDR2 SAAADI. DNA loading was fixed at approximately 0.35 ug for all bulk PBMC samples. TCRdb keeps only in-frame clones here, not all; method: immunoSEQ multiplex PCR. The table records several thousand clones, 70% to 90% of them present only once. In its sample, this clone is large.

The chain couples TRBV10-2 to TRBJ2-7, with D possibly TRBD2 on 6 matching bases. The receptor was derived from a human donor with melanoma. The sample in question was blood, obtained from a patient treated with checkpoint blockade. The chain's CDR3 is CASTEGWRDSEQYF. The CDR3 DNA is TGCGCCAGCACTGAAGGGTGGCGGGACTCCGAGCAGTACTTC.